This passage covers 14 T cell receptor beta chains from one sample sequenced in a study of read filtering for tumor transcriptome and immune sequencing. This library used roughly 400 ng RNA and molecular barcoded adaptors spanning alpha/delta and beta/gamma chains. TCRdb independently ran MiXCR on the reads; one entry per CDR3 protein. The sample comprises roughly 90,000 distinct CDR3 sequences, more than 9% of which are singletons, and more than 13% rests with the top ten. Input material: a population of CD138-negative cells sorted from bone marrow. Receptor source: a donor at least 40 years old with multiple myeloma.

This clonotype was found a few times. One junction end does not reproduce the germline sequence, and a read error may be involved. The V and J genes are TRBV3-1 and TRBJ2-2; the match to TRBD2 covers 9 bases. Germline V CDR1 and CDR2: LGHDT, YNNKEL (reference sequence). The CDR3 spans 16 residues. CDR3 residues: CASSQEPSGTTGELFF. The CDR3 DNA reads TGTGCCAGCAGCCAAGAGCCTAGCGGGACCACCGGGGAGCTGTTTTTC.

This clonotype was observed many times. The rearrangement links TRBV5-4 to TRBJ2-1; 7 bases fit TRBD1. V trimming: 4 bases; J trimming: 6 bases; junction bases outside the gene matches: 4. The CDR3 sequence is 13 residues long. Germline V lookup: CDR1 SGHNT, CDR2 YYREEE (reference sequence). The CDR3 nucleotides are TGTGCCAGCAGCACCGGGACAGTCAATGAGCAGTTCTTC. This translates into CASSTGTVNEQFF.

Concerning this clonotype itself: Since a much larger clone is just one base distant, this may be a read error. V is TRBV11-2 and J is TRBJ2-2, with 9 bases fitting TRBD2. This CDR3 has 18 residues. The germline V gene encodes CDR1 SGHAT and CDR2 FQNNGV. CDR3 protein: CACSGPGTSFSNTGELFF. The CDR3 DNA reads TGTGCCTGCAGCGGACCCGGGACTAGCTTCTCGAACACCGGGGAGCTGTTTTTT.

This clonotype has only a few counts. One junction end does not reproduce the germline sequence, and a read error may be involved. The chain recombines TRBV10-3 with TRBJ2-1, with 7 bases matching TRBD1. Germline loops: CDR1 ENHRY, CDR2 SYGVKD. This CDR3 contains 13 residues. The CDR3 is CAITGTDYNGQFF. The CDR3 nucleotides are TGTGCCATTACCGGGACAGACTACAATGGGCAGTTCTTC.

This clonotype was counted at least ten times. The CDR3 DNA follows: TGTGCCAGCAGACAATTATCCCCGGTCTATGGCTACACCTTC. Protein sequence: CASRQLSPVYGYTF. This sequence joins TRBV28 and TRBJ1-2; D gene unclear. This CDR3 has 14 amino acids. Germline CDR1 and CDR2: MDHEN and SYDVKM. V was trimmed by 6 bases and J by 4 bases, leaving 15 bases between them.

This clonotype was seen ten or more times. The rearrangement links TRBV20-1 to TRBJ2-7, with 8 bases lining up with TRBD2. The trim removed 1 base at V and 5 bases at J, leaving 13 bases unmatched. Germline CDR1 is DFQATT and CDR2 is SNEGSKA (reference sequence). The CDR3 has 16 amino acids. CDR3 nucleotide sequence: TGCAGTGCTAGAGGCAGAAGCGGGACTAGAAGGGACGAGCAGTACTTC. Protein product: CSARGRSGTRRDEQYF.

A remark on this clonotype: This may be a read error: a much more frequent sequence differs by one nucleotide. The CDR3 DNA follows: TGTGCCAGCAGTCCGAGGGGCCTGGGGTATCAGCCCCGGCATTTT. It specifies CASSPRGLGYQPRHF. The chain employs TRBV6-6 and TRBJ1-5; D possibly corresponds to TRBD1 (5 bases). The CDR3 contains 15 residues. The germline V gene encodes CDR1 MNHNY and CDR2 SVGAGI (reference sequence).

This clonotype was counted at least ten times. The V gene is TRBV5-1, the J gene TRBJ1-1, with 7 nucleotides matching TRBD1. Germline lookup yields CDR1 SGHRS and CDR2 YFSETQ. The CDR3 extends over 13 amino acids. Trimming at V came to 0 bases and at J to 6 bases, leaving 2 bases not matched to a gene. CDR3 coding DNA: TGCGCCAGCAGCTTGGGACAGGGCTCTGAAGCTTTCTTT. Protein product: CASSLGQGSEAFF.

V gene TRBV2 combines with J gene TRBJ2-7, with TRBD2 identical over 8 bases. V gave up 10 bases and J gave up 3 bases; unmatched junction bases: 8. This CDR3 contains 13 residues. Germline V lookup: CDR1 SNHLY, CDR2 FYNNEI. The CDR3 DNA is TGTGCCAACATGGAGCGGGAGAGCTACGAGCAGTACTTC. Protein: CANMERESYEQYF.

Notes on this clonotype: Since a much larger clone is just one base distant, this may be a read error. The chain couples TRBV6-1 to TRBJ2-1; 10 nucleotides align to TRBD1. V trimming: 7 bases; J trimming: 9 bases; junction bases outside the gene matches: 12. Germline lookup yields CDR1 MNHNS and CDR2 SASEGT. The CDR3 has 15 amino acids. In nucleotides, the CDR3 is TGTGCCAGCACAGGAACCGGGACAGGGGTGGGTGAGCAGTTCTTC. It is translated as CASTGTGTGVGEQFF.

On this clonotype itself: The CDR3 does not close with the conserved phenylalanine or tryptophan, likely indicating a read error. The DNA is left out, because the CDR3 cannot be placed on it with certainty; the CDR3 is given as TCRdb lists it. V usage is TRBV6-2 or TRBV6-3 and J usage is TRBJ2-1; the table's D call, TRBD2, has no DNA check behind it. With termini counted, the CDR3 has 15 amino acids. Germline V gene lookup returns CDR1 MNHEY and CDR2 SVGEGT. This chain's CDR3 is CASRRLAGGYNEQLC.

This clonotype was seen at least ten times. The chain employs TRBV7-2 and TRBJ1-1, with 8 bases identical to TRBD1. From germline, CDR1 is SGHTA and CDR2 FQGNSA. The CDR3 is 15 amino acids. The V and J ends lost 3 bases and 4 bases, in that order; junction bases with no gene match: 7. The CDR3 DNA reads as TGTGCCAGCAGCTTGACAGGGGACAGAGGCACTGAAGCTTTCTTT. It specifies CASSLTGDRGTEAFF.

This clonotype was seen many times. The CDR3 DNA reads TGCGCCAGCAGCCGGTTTGATGGGCAGGGGGCCTTCAATGAGCAGTTCTTC. Translating gives CASSRFDGQGAFNEQFF. This sequence joins TRBV4-1 and TRBJ2-1; 8 bases agree with TRBD1. This CDR3 region has 17 residues. J lost 6 bases, V lost 4 bases, and 14 bases had no gene match. Germline V gene data show CDR1 as MGHRA and CDR2 as YSYEKL.

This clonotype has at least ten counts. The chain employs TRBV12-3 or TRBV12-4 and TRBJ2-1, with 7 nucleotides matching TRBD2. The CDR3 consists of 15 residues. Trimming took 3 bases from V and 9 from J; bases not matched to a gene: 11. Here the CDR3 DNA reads TGTGCCAGCAGTTTTATAGCGGGCCTGGGGAGTGAGCAGTTCTTC. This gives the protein CASSFIAGLGSEQFF.